Following are 21 T cell receptor beta chains from one sample sequenced in a study of stem cell transplantation in POMP-related autoinflammatory disease. TCRdb's table, derived via immunoSEQ multiplex PCR, lists solely in-frame clones and lacks some. The repertoire has fewer than 30,000 clones, 82% of them found once; the top ten carry approximately 2.4%. The specimen comprised CD4+ T cells from PBMCs, sampled before stem cell transplantation. The receptors derive from a human donor with POMP-related autoinflammation and immune dysregulation (PRAID).

The chain combines TRBV4-1 with TRBJ1-3; D ambiguous. CDR1 and CDR2 (germline): MGHRA, YSYEKL. This CDR3 has 16 amino acids. V dropped 2 bases and J dropped 2 bases, with 13 bases sitting between them. This CDR3 is CASSQITVGAGNTIYF. CDR3 bases: TGCGCCAGCAGCCAAATAACTGTCGGGGCTGGAAACACCATATATTTT.

J is TRBJ2-5 and V is TRBV5-1; 12 bases fit TRBD2. The CDR3 loop spans 15 amino acids. V trimming: 0 bases; J trimming: 5 bases; junction bases outside the gene matches: 2. Germline values: CDR1 SGHRS, CDR2 YFSETQ. CDR3 nucleotides: TGCGCCAGCAGCTTGGGACTAGCGGGAGAGGAGACCCAGTACTTC. Translated, it gives CASSLGLAGEETQYF. Full variable domain (remainder filled in from reference TRBV5-1 and TRBJ2-5): KAGVTQTPRYLIKTRGQQVTLSCSPISGHRSVSWYQQTPGQGLQFLFEYFSETQRNKGNFPGRFSGRQFSNSRSEMNVSTLELGDSALYLCASSLGLAGEETQYFGPGTRLLVL.

The chain employs TRBV29-1 and TRBJ2-3, with TRBD2 matching over 7 bases. Per germline, CDR1 SQVTM and CDR2 ANQGSEA. V lost 4 bases to trimming and J lost 5 bases; unmatched junction nucleotides: 3. The CDR3 runs to 12 residues. The DNA of the CDR3 is TGCAGCGTTGGGGCTAGCGGAGATACGCAGTATTTT. This gives the protein CSVGASGDTQYF.

The rearrangement uses TRBV19 and TRBJ2-2; a weak D match, TRBD2 (6 bases). V shed 6 bases and J shed 1 base, with 9 bases lying between them. The CDR3 is 14 residues long. The germline gives CDR1 LNHDA, CDR2 SQIVND (reference sequence). The CDR3 region is CASRGTENTGELFF. CDR3 DNA: TGTGCCAGTAGGGGGACTGAGAACACCGGGGAGCTGTTTTTT.

This chain connects TRBV2 to TRBJ2-3; 9 bases are shared with TRBD2. Per the germline V gene, CDR1 is SNHLY and CDR2 is FYNNEI. CDR3 length: 16 residues. V was clipped by 2 bases and J by 4 bases; unmatched bases: 7. The chain's CDR3 is CASSESAGGPADTQYF. The CDR3 DNA reads TGTGCCAGCAGTGAATCGGCGGGGGGGCCCGCAGATACGCAGTATTTT.

To note about this clone: One junction end disagrees with the germline gene, perhaps due to a read error. CDR3: CASSLLLRGGTDTQYF. For the CDR3, the DNA is TGCGCCAGCAGCTTGCTATTAAGGGGGGGCACGGATACGCAGTATTTT. The rearrangement links TRBV5-1 to TRBJ2-3; maybe TRBD2 (7 bases). The length of the CDR3 is 16 residues. Germline CDR1 SGHRS, CDR2 YFSETQ.

The CDR3 reads CASSYGQGFVNEQFF. The DNA of the CDR3 is TGTGCCAGCAGTTACGGACAGGGGTTTGTTAATGAGCAGTTCTTC. The J gene is TRBJ2-1, the V gene TRBV6-6, with 9 bases matching TRBD1. The trim removed 2 bases at V and 7 bases at J, leaving 6 bases unmatched. Per the germline V gene, CDR1 is MNHNY and CDR2 is SVGAGI (reference sequence). This CDR3 region has 15 residues.

The chain joins TRBV6-5 to TRBJ1-1, with D tentatively TRBD1 (6 bases). Germline values: CDR1 MNHEY, CDR2 SVGAGI. Trimming shortened V by 5 bases and J by 0 bases, and 10 bases separated the two germline ends. This CDR3 contains 14 residues. CDR3 in amino acids: CASSVGGMNTEAFF. The CDR3 nucleotides read TGTGCCAGCAGTGTAGGGGGGATGAACACTGAAGCTTTCTTT.

The chain has TRBV30 and TRBJ2-1, with D maybe TRBD1 (5 bases). V was shortened by 1 base and J by 13 bases, with 11 bases between the two germline ends. Germline V gene lookup returns CDR1 GTSNPN and CDR2 SVGIG (reference sequence). CDR3 length: 11 residues. The CDR3 DNA reads TGTGCCTGGAGTGAGGGGCCCATCCAGTTCTTC. Translated, it gives CAWSEGPIQFF.

The chain links TRBV7-2 to TRBJ1-5, with D tentatively TRBD1 (5 bases). Per the germline V gene, CDR1 is SGHTA and CDR2 is FQGNSA. The V end lost 7 bases, the J end lost 4 bases, and 20 bases lay between the germline ends. The CDR3 has 16 amino acids. CDR3 bases: TGTGCCAGCACCACCCGGGGGGGAGGTGGTAATCAGCCCCAGCATTTT. It codes for CASTTRGGGGNQPQHF.

This chain links TRBV7-3 with TRBJ1-1; 7 bases line up with TRBD1. CDR3 size: 16 residues. The germline V gene has CDR1 SGHTA and CDR2 FQGTGA. The V and J ends lost 3 bases and 3 bases, in that order; junction bases with no gene match: 10. For the CDR3, the DNA is TGTGCCAGCAGCTTGATGTCAGGGGGGTCGGACACTGAAGCTTTCTTT. Amino acids: CASSLMSGGSDTEAFF.

The chain carries TRBV7-3 and TRBJ2-3, with D tentatively TRBD2 (6 bases). The ends were cut back, 6 bases at V and 4 bases at J, with 11 bases in the middle. CDR3 length equals 13 residues. Germline loops: CDR1 SGHTA, CDR2 FQGTGA. CDR3 residues: CASRKSGADTQYF. As DNA, the CDR3 is TGTGCCAGCAGAAAGTCGGGGGCAGATACGCAGTATTTT.

The chain couples TRBV6-1 to TRBJ2-7, with D maybe TRBD2 (6 bases). From germline, CDR1 is MNHNS and CDR2 SASEGT. The CDR3 runs 13 residues. With 7 bases removed from V and 3 bases from J, the gap between germline ends came to 13 bases. CDR3 DNA: TGTGCCAGCACCCCGGGACTGAGCTACGAGCAGTACTTC. Translation: CASTPGLSYEQYF.

The chain links TRBV30 to TRBJ2-3; no definite D call. Germline values: CDR1 GTSNPN, CDR2 SVGIG (reference sequence). Trimming shortened V by 3 bases and J by 2 bases, and 3 bases separated the two germline ends. The CDR3 contains 11 residues. The CDR3 DNA sequence: TGTGCCTGGAGGCACACAGATACGCAGTATTTT. Amino acids: CAWRHTDTQYF.

The V gene is TRBV7-2, the J gene TRBJ2-7, with a tentative D call TRBD1 (6 bases). This CDR3 contains 17 residues. V lost 5 bases to trimming and J lost 3 bases, with 23 bases between them. CDR1 is SGHTA and CDR2 is FQGNSA in the germline V gene. The DNA for the CDR3 is TGTGCCAGCAGCGGATCTTCAGCCAGGGGTCGCTACTACGAGCAGTACTTC. It is translated as CASSGSSARGRYYEQYF.

The chain couples TRBV2 to TRBJ1-2; D unresolved. The germline V gene has CDR1 SNHLY and CDR2 FYNNEI. This CDR3 comprises 13 residues. The V end lost 4 bases, the J end lost 10 bases, and 16 bases lay between the germline ends. The CDR3 region has the DNA TGTGCCAGCAGTGCGACCGGCGAGGTCATCTACACCTTC. Translation gives CASSATGEVIYTF.

The genes are TRBV5-4 and TRBJ1-2, with D tentatively TRBD1 (5 bases). Germline values: CDR1 SGHNT, CDR2 YYREEE (reference sequence). The CDR3 consists of 15 residues. With 1 base removed from V and 4 bases from J, the gap between germline ends came to 14 bases. Here the CDR3 DNA reads TGTGCCAGCAGCTTGCGCGCCTCCCAGGGCTATGGCTACACCTTC. It translates to CASSLRASQGYGYTF. Together with reference TRBV5-4 and TRBJ1-2, the CDR3 gives the full variable domain: ETGVTQSPTHLIKTRGQQVTLRCSSQSGHNTVSWYQQALGQGPQFIFQYYREEENGRGNFPPRFSGLQFPNYSSELNVNALELDDSALYLCASSLRASQGYGYTFGSGTRLTVV.

This chain joins TRBV10-3 and TRBJ1-2, with D maybe TRBD1 (5 bases). The V and J ends lost 8 bases and 3 bases respectively, with 13 bases between them. This CDR3 has 13 amino acids. The germline gives CDR1 ENHRY, CDR2 SYGVKD. CDR3 DNA sequence: TGTGCCATCGGGGCAGGGATGGACTATGGCTACACCTTC. Protein product: CAIGAGMDYGYTF.

This sequence joins TRBV18 and TRBJ1-1, with TRBD1 matching 7 bases. The CDR3 sequence is 14 residues long. Germline V CDR1 and CDR2: KGHSH, LQKENI. Germline trimming cut 3 bases from V and 1 base from J; bases unmatched to any gene: 2. The CDR3 nucleotides are TGTGCCAGCTCACCGCGGGACAGGAACACTGAAGCTTTCTTT. This encodes CASSPRDRNTEAFF. Together with reference TRBV18 and TRBJ1-1, the CDR3 gives the full variable domain: NAGVMQNPRHLVRRRGQEARLRCSPMKGHSHVYWYRQLPEEGLKFMVYLQKENIIDESGMPKERFSAEFPKEGPSILRIQQVVRGDSAAYFCASSPRDRNTEAFFGQGTRLTVV.

The chain carries TRBV5-1 and TRBJ1-1; a weak D match, TRBD1 (5 bases). V lost 5 bases, J lost 1 base, and 18 bases lay in between. The CDR3 totals 16 residues. Germline V gives CDR1 SGHRS, CDR2 YFSETQ. The CDR3: CASSFRGAGQNTEAFF. CDR3 bases: TGCGCCAGCAGTTTTAGAGGGGCCGGACAGAACACTGAAGCTTTCTTT.

The rearrangement links TRBV21-1 to TRBJ2-5. TRBV21-1 is a pseudogene. The CDR3 is 14 amino acids. Here the CDR3 reads CASGRAFCMETQYF. Written as DNA, the CDR3 is TGTGCCAGTGGCCGGGCCTTCTGCATGGAGACCCAGTACTTC.